This T cell receptor (beta chain) appears in the sequencing data of a study of regulatory T cells in long-lasting Graves disease. This clonotype was seen many times. Arm-PCR of CDR3 regions with iRepertoire HTBI primers generated TCR beta libraries. TCRdb processed the multiplex PCR reads anew with MiXCR; each CDR3 protein has one entry. The data show about 420,000 distinct CDR3 sequences, about 20% seen once. Time point meaning: persistent/refractory GD, antithyroid drugs over 5 years with positive TRAb. RNA extracted from PBMCs served as the sequencing template. Germline V CDR1 and CDR2: SNHLY, FYNNEI. The germline V and J ends were trimmed by 2 bases and 6 bases, with 13 bases remaining between them. This CDR3 has 14 residues.

This TCR derives from a female donor with Graves disease. The input for sequencing was peripheral blood mononuclear cells (PBMCs), taken when the disease was refractory, from a patient treated with antithyroid drugs. This chain links TRBV2 with TRBJ1-1; D call uncertain. DNA of the CDR3: TGTGCCAGCAGTGAAACGTGGACGTTATCTGAAGCTTTCTTT. The encoded protein is CASSETWTLSEAFF.